These T cell receptor beta chains were read from a single sample in a study of blood T cell repertoires in COVID-19. Method: immunoSEQ multiplex PCR; TCRdb's copy keeps in-frame clones and lacks some. The data hold 110,000 or so clones, with over 80% observed a single time. The sequenced sample consisted of peripheral blood. The origin of the receptors is a woman in her fifties or sixties with acute or convalescent COVID-19. CDR3s include the opening cysteine and the closing phenylalanine or tryptophan. Each record gives: CDR3 DNA, CDR3 protein, D gene, clone size, J gene, V gene. A D gene is named only where the DNA matches it firmly. Not all rows give a size; the values are once, few, many and, for expanded clones, a class.

TGTGCCAGCAGAGAGAGAGGGGGAACCCCCACAGATACGCAGTATTTT | CASRERGGTPTDTQYF | . | . | TRBJ2-3 | TRBV7-9
TGTGCCAGCAGCGTAGGGGGGGTGGCCTACGAGCAGTACTTC | CASSVGGVAYEQYF | . | . | TRBJ2-7 | TRBV9
TGTGCCAGCTCCTCGGACAGGGTCGGGCCCCAGCATTTT | CASSSDRVGPQHF | TRBD1 | . | TRBJ1-5 | TRBV7-2
TGTGCCAGGGGCGTGGGTCGGACTAACTATGGCTACACCTTC | CARGVGRTNYGYTF | . | . | TRBJ1-2 | TRBV19
TGTGCCAGCAGCCCCGCTAGCGGGGGAGGTACAGATACGCAGTATTTT | CASSPASGGGTDTQYF | TRBD2 | few | TRBJ2-3 | TRBV9
TGTGCCAGCAAAGCGGGGGATCTCGGTTCAGGCTACACCTTC | CASKAGDLGSGYTF | . | . | TRBJ1-2 | TRBV28
TGCAGTGCTAGTCTGGCGGGCTTCCAAAAGGGTATATTCGAGCAGTACTTC | CSASLAGFQKGIFEQYF | . | . | TRBJ2-7 | TRBV20-1
TGCGCCAGCAGCCTTCACCCGGAGACAGCTAACTATGGCTACACCTTC | CASSLHPETANYGYTF | . | . | TRBJ1-2 | TRBV5-1
TGTGCCACCAGCAGAGTTACGGGTCCGGAGCAAGAGACCCAGTACTTC | CATSRVTGPEQETQYF | . | . | TRBJ2-5 | TRBV15
TGTGCCAGCAGAGCCATGGGCCGTATCGAAGCTTTCTTT | CASRAMGRIEAFF | . | . | TRBJ1-1 | TRBV6-5
TGTGCCAGCAGACAGGGGCCGGCCACCGGGGAGCTGTTTTTT | CASRQGPATGELFF | TRBD1 | . | TRBJ2-2 | TRBV6-4
TGTGCCAGCAGCCTGGGACAGGGCCGCTACAATGAGCAGTTCTTC | CASSLGQGRYNEQFF | TRBD1 | . | TRBJ2-1 | TRBV6-8
TGTGCCAGCAGCCAAGATCCGGGGGACACTGAAGCTTTCTTT | CASSQDPGDTEAFF | . | . | TRBJ1-1 | TRBV3-1/TRBV3-2
TGCGCCAGCAGCCCGGGACAGCTTAGCACAGATACGCAGTATTTT | CASSPGQLSTDTQYF | TRBD1 | once | TRBJ2-3 | TRBV5-1
TGTGCCAGCAACATACTTGCACGGGGTGACTACACCTTC | CASNILARGDYTF | . | few | TRBJ1-2 | TRBV2
TGTGCCATCAGTACTCCCGGGGTACCTGAAGCTTTCTTT | CAISTPGVPEAFF | . | few | TRBJ1-1 | TRBV10-3
TGTGCCAGCAGCTTGGCGGGACAGACCAGCAATCAGCCCCAGCATTTT | CASSLAGQTSNQPQHF | TRBD1 | few | TRBJ1-5 | TRBV5-6
TGCGCCAGCAGCTTGGGGGGCATGTCGGCAGATACGCAGTATTTT | CASSLGGMSADTQYF | . | . | TRBJ2-3 | TRBV5-1
TGTGCCAGCAGTGAAGCGGGATGGAATGAGCAGTTCTTC | CASSEAGWNEQFF | . | . | TRBJ2-1 | TRBV25-1
TGTGCCTGGGGCTCGAGGATGAGGACAGATACGCAGTATTTT | CAWGSRMRTDTQYF | . | few | TRBJ2-3 | TRBV30
TGTGCTAGCAGCCCGGGACAGGGAGCGGGAGCGGCAGATACGCAGTATTTT | CASSPGQGAGAADTQYF | . | . | TRBJ2-3 | TRBV7-7
TGTGCCAGCAGCCCGGGAGGGGGATTTCAACCTGGGTTGAGTTTAAACACTGAAGCTTTCTTT | CASSPGGGFQPGLSLNTEAFF | . | few | TRBJ1-1 | TRBV4-2
TGTGCCAGCAGCCAGGCGGGGGCGCGAGGGAGGTCACCCCTCCACTTT | CASSQAGARGRSPLHF | . | . | TRBJ1-6 | TRBV9
TGTGCCAGCAGCCACAAGTTCACAGGGAGTTTAGCTGAAGCTTTCTTT | CASSHKFTGSLAEAFF | . | . | TRBJ1-1 | TRBV3-1/TRBV3-2
TGTGCCAGCACGGACGGGGGGAATCAGCCCCAGCATTTT | CASTDGGNQPQHF | . | . | TRBJ1-5 | TRBV28
TGTGCCAGTAGTCGGACGGGGTGGGGCTACACCTTC | CASSRTGWGYTF | . | . | TRBJ1-2 | TRBV25-1
TGTGCCAGCAGCTTGGGTACCCTACCAGAGGTGACAGATACGCAGTATTTT | CASSLGTLPEVTDTQYF | . | . | TRBJ2-3 | TRBV5-5
TGTGCCAGCAGGGGCAGACCAGATGGCTACACCTTC | CASRGRPDGYTF | . | . | TRBJ1-2 | TRBV6-5
TGTGCCAGCAGCTCCCCTTCCTATAGCTCTGGAAACACCATATATTTT | CASSSPSYSSGNTIYF | . | few | TRBJ1-3 | TRBV7-2
TGTGCCAGCAGACGACATCCTTCCTACGAGCAGTACTTC | CASRRHPSYEQYF | . | . | TRBJ2-7 | TRBV27
TGCGCCAGCAGCCAAGATGTGGGTAGCGCAACCTTCACAGATACGCAGTATTTT | CASSQDVGSATFTDTQYF | . | . | TRBJ2-3 | TRBV4-3
TGTGCCAGCAGCCCGGGTAGGCCGAATTCACCCCTCCACTTT | CASSPGRPNSPLHF | . | . | TRBJ1-6 | TRBV27
TGTGCCACCAGCAGTAATTACAGGGGGTTCACCGGGGAGCTGTTTTTT | CATSSNYRGFTGELFF | TRBD1 | . | TRBJ2-2 | TRBV15
TGTGCCAGCAGCCAAGCAGGGACAGGGAAGGAAAAACTGTTTTTT | CASSQAGTGKEKLFF | TRBD1 | . | TRBJ1-4 | TRBV14
TGTGCCAGCAGCTTGTCGAGGGGACAGGGTGGCAAGCAGTACTTC | CASSLSRGQGGKQYF | TRBD1 | once | TRBJ2-7 | TRBV11-3
TGCGCCAGCAGGAGGGGAGGGACCTACGAGCAGTACTTC | CASRRGGTYEQYF | TRBD2 | . | TRBJ2-7 | TRBV5-1
TGTGCCAGCAGCGACAGGGGACGATATGGCTACACCTTC | CASSDRGRYGYTF | TRBD1 | . | TRBJ1-2 | TRBV6-5
TGTGCCAGCAGTTCGGAAAAACTGTTTTTT | CASSSEKLFF | . | . | TRBJ1-4 | TRBV2
TGCGCCAGCAGCCCCGGACAGGGGGCAATTCAGCCCCAGCATTTT | CASSPGQGAIQPQHF | TRBD1 | . | TRBJ1-5 | TRBV5-1
TGTGCCAGTAGCTGGACAGGGGGGCACAATGAGCAGTTCTTC | CASSWTGGHNEQFF | TRBD1 | . | TRBJ2-1 | TRBV19
TGTGCCAGCAGTTTCCAGGGGGCGGAAGAGCAGTTCTTC | CASSFQGAEEQFF | TRBD1 | . | TRBJ2-1 | TRBV28
TGCAGTGCTAACGGCAATGAGCAGTTCTTC | CSANGNEQFF | . | . | TRBJ2-1 | TRBV20-1